Here is one TCR beta chain with its context. V was clipped by 6 bases and J by 3 bases; unmatched bases: 8. This CDR3 is 15 amino acids long. Per germline, CDR1 KGHSH and CDR2 LQKENI. These data belong to a study of OX40 agonist ivuxolimab in advanced cancers. The data were produced by immunoSEQ multiplex PCR, yet TCRdb's version contains in-frame clones alone and is incomplete. Of tens of thousands of clones in the sample, 65% to 90% were seen once. J is TRBJ2-7 and V is TRBV18; 10 bases agree with TRBD2. The material was CD4+ or CD8+ T cells sorted from blood, obtained in a trial of the OX40 agonist ivuxolimab. The sequence was collected from an adult with an advanced solid tumor such as melanoma, head and neck, liver or kidney cancer. The chain's CDR3 is CASSISGGRNYEQYF. The CDR3 DNA reads as TGTGCCAGCTCCATTAGCGGGGGGCGTAACTACGAGCAGTACTTC.